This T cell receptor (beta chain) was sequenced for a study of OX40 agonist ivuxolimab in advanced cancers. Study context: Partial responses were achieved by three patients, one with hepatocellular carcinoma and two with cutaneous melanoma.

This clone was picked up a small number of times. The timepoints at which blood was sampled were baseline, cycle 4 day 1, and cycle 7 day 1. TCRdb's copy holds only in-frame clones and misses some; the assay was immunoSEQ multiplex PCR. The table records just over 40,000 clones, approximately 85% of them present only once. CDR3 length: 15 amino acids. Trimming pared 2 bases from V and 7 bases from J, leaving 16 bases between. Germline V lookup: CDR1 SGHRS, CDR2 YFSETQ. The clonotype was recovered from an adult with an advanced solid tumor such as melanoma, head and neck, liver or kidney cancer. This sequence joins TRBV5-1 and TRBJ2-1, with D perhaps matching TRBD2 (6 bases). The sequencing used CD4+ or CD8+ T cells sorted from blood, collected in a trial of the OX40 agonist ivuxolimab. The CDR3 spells CASSLSEGGSNEQFF. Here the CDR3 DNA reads TGCGCCAGCAGCTTATCGGAGGGAGGATCGAATGAGCAGTTCTTC.